This TCR beta chain originates from a study of blood T cell repertoires in COVID-19. Study-level information: COVID-19 samples from acute and convalescent phases originated in the United States, Italy and Spain. PBMCs, B-cell-depleted T cells, or T cells were the source of the cDNA or gDNA that made up the material.

Libraries were prepared by immunoSEQ multiplex PCR; TCRdb keeps only in-frame clonotypes and omits some of them. Of around 150,000 clones listed, about 93% are singletons. The CDR3 contains 11 residues. V gave up 4 bases and J gave up 9 bases; unmatched junction bases: 4. From germline, CDR1 is GTSNPN and CDR2 SVGIG (reference sequence). This TCR was sampled from a woman between 50 and 59 years old with acute or convalescent COVID-19. J is TRBJ2-3 and V is TRBV30; 7 nucleotides agree with TRBD2. Sequenced: peripheral blood. This CDR3 reads CAWTRDYTQYF. The CDR3 DNA follows: TGTGCCTGGACGCGGGACTACACGCAGTATTTT.